The 19 T cell receptor beta chains below all came from one sample that was sequenced in a study of shared clonotypes between healthy human individuals. The protocol was immunoSEQ multiplex PCR, while the TCRdb copy is restricted to in-frame clones and leaves out a portion. The sample records some 2 million clones, around 96% being singletons. Naive CD8 cells were CD45RO-negative, positively selected for CCR7, excluding terminally differentiated effector memory CD45RA+ cells. The sequencing sample was made of naive CD8+ T cells sorted from blood. These receptors were taken from a man between 18 and 35 years old in good health.

To note about this clone: This same CDR3 is encoded by further DNA sequences in the sample. The CDR3 nucleotides are TGTGCCAGCAGTTCGGATTCCTACGAGCAGTACTTC. Protein product: CASSSDSYEQYF. The chain links TRBV5-4 to TRBJ2-7; D gene unclear. Germline values: CDR1 SGHNT, CDR2 YYREEE (reference sequence). The CDR3 length is 12 residues. V was pared by 5 bases and J by 1 base, with 7 bases between.

This sequence joins TRBV27 and TRBJ2-7; 8 bases fit TRBD2. Germline assignment: CDR1 MNHEY and CDR2 SMNVEV (reference sequence). Trimming took 8 bases from V and 3 from J; bases not matched to a gene: 6. The CDR3 has 13 residues. The CDR3 DNA reads TGTGCCAGCGGTTCGGGACTAGACTACGAGCAGTACTTC. This sequence encodes CASGSGLDYEQYF.

This chain links TRBV27 with TRBJ1-1; a weak D match, TRBD1 (5 bases). This CDR3 has 14 residues. CDR1 and CDR2 (germline): MNHEY, SMNVEV (reference sequence). Trimming cost V 1 base and J 4 bases, with 10 bases left between them. The CDR3 sequence is CASSLFPGSTEAFF. The CDR3 DNA sequence: TGTGCCAGCAGTTTATTTCCAGGGTCCACTGAAGCTTTCTTT.

V and J are TRBV27 and TRBJ1-2, with 9 bases lining up with TRBD1. CDR1 and CDR2 from the germline V gene are MNHEY and SMNVEV (reference sequence). Unmatched junction bases numbered 7, after V lost 5 bases and J lost 0 bases. The length of the CDR3 is 16 residues. This CDR3 is CASSETGGVANYGYTF. DNA for the CDR3: TGTGCCAGCAGTGAGACAGGGGGAGTTGCTAACTATGGCTACACCTTC.

The CDR3 here is CASSLGSGAVGDTQYF. In DNA, the CDR3 is TGTGCCAGCAGCTTAGGTAGCGGGGCCGTCGGAGATACGCAGTATTTT. The J gene is TRBJ2-3, the V gene TRBV11-1; 8 bases match TRBD2. CDR3 length equals 16 residues. The ends lost 1 base at V and 5 bases at J; junction bases unmatched: 8. The germline V gene has CDR1 SGHAT and CDR2 FQDESV (reference sequence).

This chain uses TRBV28 with TRBJ1-5; D unclear. The CDR3 covers 15 residues. The V end lost 3 bases, the J end lost 5 bases, and 14 bases lay between the germline ends. Germline CDR1 and CDR2: MDHEN and SYDVKM. The CDR3 nucleotides are TGTGCCAGCAGTTTGCCCTGGGAGGGCGATCAGCCCCAGCATTTT. Its translation is CASSLPWEGDQPQHF.

This CDR3 reads CASSVSEGWNYGYTF. As DNA, the CDR3 is TGTGCCAGCAGCGTATCCGAGGGGTGGAACTATGGCTACACCTTC. The chain couples TRBV9 to TRBJ1-2; a weak D match, TRBD1 (5 bases). The CDR3 is 15 residues long. Germline values: CDR1 SGDLS, CDR2 YYNGEE. V was cut by 1 base and J by 2 bases, with 12 bases left in between.

The chain joins TRBV11-2 to TRBJ2-7, with TRBD2 matching over 8 bases. V lost 3 bases and J lost 6; bases outside the gene matches: 10. The CDR3 sequence is 15 residues long. Germline CDR1 is SGHAT and CDR2 is FQNNGV. CDR3 region: CASSLDSAGGREQYF. CDR3 sequence (DNA): TGTGCCAGCAGCTTGGATTCTGCGGGAGGACGCGAGCAGTACTTC.

The V gene is TRBV7-9, the J gene TRBJ1-2, with D possibly TRBD1 on 5 matching bases. V shed 5 bases and J shed 3 bases, with 16 bases lying between them. The germline gives CDR1 SEHNR, CDR2 FQNEAQ (reference sequence). CDR3 length: 15 residues. The CDR3 sequence: CASSPQDREDYGYTF. The CDR3 DNA sequence: TGTGCCAGCAGCCCACAGGACCGCGAAGACTATGGCTACACCTTC.

V gene TRBV11-2 combines with J gene TRBJ1-1, with D hard to call. The V gene's germline CDR1 is SGHAT and CDR2 FQNNGV. The CDR3 has 14 residues. V lost 2 bases, J lost 6 bases, and 13 bases lay in between. Written as DNA, the CDR3 is TGTGCCAGCAGCTTATACACAGCGCAAGCTGAAGCTTTCTTT. Translating gives CASSLYTAQAEAFF.

The V gene is TRBV30, the J gene TRBJ1-1; D is unresolved. The CDR3 covers 15 residues. Trimming stripped 0 bases from V and 4 bases from J, with 15 bases between. In germline, CDR1 is GTSNPN, CDR2 SVGIG (reference sequence). CDR3 loop: CAWSVLPLAFTEAFF. In DNA form, the CDR3 reads TGTGCCTGGAGTGTACTCCCACTGGCCTTCACTGAAGCTTTCTTT. Using reference TRBV30 and TRBJ1-1 for the parts outside the CDR3, the full variable domain is SQTIHQWPATLVQPVGSPLSLECTVEGTSNPNLYWYRQAAGRGLQLLFYSVGIGQISSEVPQNLSASRPQDRQFILSSKKLLLSDSGFYLCAWSVLPLAFTEAFFGQGTRLTVV.

This sequence joins TRBV30 and TRBJ1-1, with a tentative D call TRBD1 (6 bases). CDR1 is GTSNPN, CDR2 SVGIG, per germline (reference sequence). There are 14 residues in the CDR3. V was trimmed by 0 bases and J by 4 bases, leaving 12 bases between them. CDR3 in amino acids: CAWSVLGQLTEAFF. DNA of the CDR3: TGTGCCTGGAGTGTACTCGGACAGCTCACTGAAGCTTTCTTT.

The chain has TRBV5-1 and TRBJ2-3; weak D call: TRBD1 (6 bases). CDR1 SGHRS and CDR2 YFSETQ come from the germline V gene. V was cut by 0 bases and J by 2 bases, with 13 bases left in between. This CDR3 comprises 16 residues. This CDR3 is CASSLVADSYTDTQYF. The DNA for the CDR3 is TGCGCCAGCAGCTTGGTCGCGGACAGCTACACAGATACGCAGTATTTT.

The chain is built from TRBV11-2 and TRBJ2-7, with D hard to call. V was trimmed by 4 bases and J by 0 bases, leaving 7 bases between them. The V gene's germline CDR1 is SGHAT and CDR2 FQNNGV. There are 13 residues in the CDR3. CDR3 in DNA: TGTGCCAGCAGCTCAGAAGCCTCCTACGAGCAGTACTTC. This translates into CASSSEASYEQYF. The full variable domain, completed using reference TRBV11-2 and TRBJ2-7, is EAGVAQSPRYKIIEKRQSVAFWCNPISGHATLYWYQQILGQGPKLLIQFQNNGVVDDSQLPKDRFSAERLKGVDSTLKIQPAKLEDSAVYLCASSSEASYEQYFGPGTRLTVT.

The chain combines TRBV27 with TRBJ2-3, with D perhaps given as TRBD1 or TRBD2 (6 bases each). Trimming removed 6 bases from V and 5 bases from J, with 18 bases in between. Germline-derived CDR1 and CDR2 are MNHEY and SMNVEV (reference sequence). CDR3 length: 15 residues. The CDR3 here is CASRTIGGRGDTQYF. CDR3 DNA: TGTGCCAGCAGAACGATTGGGGGGCGGGGAGATACGCAGTATTTT.

This clone was picked up one time. The gene calls are TRBV11-2 and TRBJ2-5; 13 bases line up with TRBD2. CDR3 length equals 13 residues. Germline V gene sequence: CDR1 SGHAT, CDR2 FQNNGV. The V and J ends lost 0 bases and 13 bases, in that order; junction bases with no gene match: 2. The CDR3 sequence: CASSLEGLAGPYF. DNA for the CDR3: TGTGCCAGCAGCTTAGAGGGACTAGCGGGGCCGTACTTC.

V gene TRBV30 combines with J gene TRBJ2-3, with TRBD1 matching over 7 bases. The CDR3 has 14 amino acids. Germline CDR1 and CDR2: GTSNPN and SVGIG (reference sequence). The V gene end was trimmed by 6 bases and the J gene end by 5 bases; junction bases not matched to a gene: 11. In DNA form, the CDR3 reads TGTGCCTGTGGAGGACAGGTTACAATAGATACGCAGTATTTT. Its protein is CACGGQVTIDTQYF.

The CDR3 bases are TGCGCCAGCAGCCATCACCTCTGGGAAGAGGAAGATACGCAGTATTTT. Translated: CASSHHLWEEEDTQYF. The chain is built from TRBV4-1 and TRBJ2-3; D ambiguous. V was cut by 3 bases and J by 5 bases, with 18 bases left in between. The CDR3 loop spans 16 amino acids. Looked up from germline, CDR1 is MGHRA and CDR2 is YSYEKL.

With respect to this clone: The same CDR3 also results from other DNA sequences found in this sample. The V gene is TRBV6-1, the J gene TRBJ2-7; D possibly corresponds to TRBD1 (6 bases). CDR1 and CDR2 from the germline V gene are MNHNS and SASEGT. The CDR3 extends over 13 amino acids. The V end lost 6 bases, the J end lost 0 bases, and 9 bases lay between the germline ends. In DNA, the CDR3 is TGTGCCAGCAGCCTACAGGGCTCCTACGAGCAGTACTTC. It specifies CASSLQGSYEQYF.